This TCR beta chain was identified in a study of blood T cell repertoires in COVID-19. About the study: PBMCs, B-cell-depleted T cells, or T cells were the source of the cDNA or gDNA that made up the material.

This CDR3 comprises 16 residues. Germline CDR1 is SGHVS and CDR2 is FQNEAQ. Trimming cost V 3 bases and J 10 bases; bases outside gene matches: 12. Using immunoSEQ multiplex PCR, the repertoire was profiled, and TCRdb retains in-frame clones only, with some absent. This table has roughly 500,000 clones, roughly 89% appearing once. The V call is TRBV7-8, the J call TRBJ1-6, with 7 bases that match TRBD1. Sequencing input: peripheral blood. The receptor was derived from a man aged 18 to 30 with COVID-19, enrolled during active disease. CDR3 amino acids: CASSLNAQGRRSPLHF. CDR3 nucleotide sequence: TGTGCCAGCAGCTTGAACGCACAGGGGAGGAGATCACCCCTCCACTTT.